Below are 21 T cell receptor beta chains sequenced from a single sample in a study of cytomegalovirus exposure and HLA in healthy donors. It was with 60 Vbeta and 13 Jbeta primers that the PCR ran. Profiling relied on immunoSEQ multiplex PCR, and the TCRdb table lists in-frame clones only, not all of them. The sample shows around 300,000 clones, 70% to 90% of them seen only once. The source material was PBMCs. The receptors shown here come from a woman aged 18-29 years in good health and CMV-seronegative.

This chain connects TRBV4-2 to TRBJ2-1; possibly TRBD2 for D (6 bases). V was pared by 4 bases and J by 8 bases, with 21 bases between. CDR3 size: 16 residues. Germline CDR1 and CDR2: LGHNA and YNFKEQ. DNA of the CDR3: TGTGCCAGCAGCCCGAGGGTAGGAACTAGCCAGGATGAGCAGTTCTTC. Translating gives CASSPRVGTSQDEQFF.

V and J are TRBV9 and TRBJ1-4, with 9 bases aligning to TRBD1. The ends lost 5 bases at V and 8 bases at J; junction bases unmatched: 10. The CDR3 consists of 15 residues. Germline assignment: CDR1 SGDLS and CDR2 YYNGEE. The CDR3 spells CASSDTGQGEEKLFF. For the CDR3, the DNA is TGTGCCAGCAGTGATACGGGACAGGGAGAAGAAAAACTGTTTTTT.

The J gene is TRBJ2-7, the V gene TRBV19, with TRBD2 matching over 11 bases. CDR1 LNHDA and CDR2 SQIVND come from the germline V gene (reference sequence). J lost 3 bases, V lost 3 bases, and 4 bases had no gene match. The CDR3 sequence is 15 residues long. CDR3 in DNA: TGTGCCAGTAGTATCGGTAGCGGGGGGGTCTACGAGCAGTACTTC. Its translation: CASSIGSGGVYEQYF.

The CDR3 protein is CASSDRNNEQFF. Written as DNA, the CDR3 is TGTGCCAGCAGCGATAGAAACAATGAGCAGTTCTTC. The chain is built from TRBV9 and TRBJ2-1; no clear D gene. The V end was cut by 3 bases, the J end by 5 bases, with 6 bases between. The CDR3 is made up of 12 amino acids. Germline V gene data show CDR1 as SGDLS and CDR2 as YYNGEE.

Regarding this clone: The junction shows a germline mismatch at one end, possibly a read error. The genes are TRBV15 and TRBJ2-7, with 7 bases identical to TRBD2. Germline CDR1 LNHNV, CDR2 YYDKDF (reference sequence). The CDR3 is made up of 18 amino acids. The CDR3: CATSRAQKIGGGTYEQCF. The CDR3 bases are TGTGCCACCAGCAGAGCTCAAAAGATTGGGGGGGGAACCTACGAGCAGTGCTTC.

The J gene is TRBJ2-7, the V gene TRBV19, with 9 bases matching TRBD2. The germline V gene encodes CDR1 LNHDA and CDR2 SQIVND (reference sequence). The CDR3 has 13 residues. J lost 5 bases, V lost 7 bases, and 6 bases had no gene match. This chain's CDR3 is CASKGGGANEQYF. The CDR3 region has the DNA TGTGCCAGTAAGGGCGGGGGGGCGAACGAGCAGTACTTC.

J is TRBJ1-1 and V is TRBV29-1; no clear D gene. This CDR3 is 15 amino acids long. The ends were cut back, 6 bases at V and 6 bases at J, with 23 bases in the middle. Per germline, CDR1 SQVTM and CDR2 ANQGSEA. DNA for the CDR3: TGCAGCGTCGCTGAGGGTCCCCCCCCGATGGCTGAAGCTTTCTTT. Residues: CSVAEGPPPMAEAFF.

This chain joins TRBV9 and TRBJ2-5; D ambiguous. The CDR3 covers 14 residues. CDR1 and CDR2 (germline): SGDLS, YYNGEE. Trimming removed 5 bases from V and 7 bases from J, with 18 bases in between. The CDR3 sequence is CASRNGPETGTQYF. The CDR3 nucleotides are TGTGCCAGCAGAAATGGTCCCGAGACTGGGACCCAGTACTTC.

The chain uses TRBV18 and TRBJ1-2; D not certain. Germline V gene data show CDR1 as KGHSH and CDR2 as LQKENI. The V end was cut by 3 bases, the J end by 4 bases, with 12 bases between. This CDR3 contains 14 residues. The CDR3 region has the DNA TGTGCCAGCTCACCCGGACGGGAGATCTATGGCTACACCTTC. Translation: CASSPGREIYGYTF.

DNA for the CDR3: TGTGCCAGCAGTATACTCGGGCAGGGGCCCTGGGGCACTGAAGCTTTCTTT. This codes for CASSILGQGPWGTEAFF. V usage is TRBV7-9 and J usage is TRBJ1-1, with a tentative D call TRBD1 (6 bases). This CDR3 region has 17 residues. The germline V and J ends were trimmed by 6 bases and 4 bases, with 24 bases remaining between them. CDR1 SEHNR and CDR2 FQNEAQ come from the germline V gene (reference sequence).

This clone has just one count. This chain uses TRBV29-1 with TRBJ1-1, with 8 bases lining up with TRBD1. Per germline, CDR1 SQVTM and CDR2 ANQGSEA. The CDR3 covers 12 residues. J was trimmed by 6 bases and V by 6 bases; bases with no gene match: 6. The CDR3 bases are TGCAGCGTATACAGGGGGATCGCTGAAGCTTTCTTT. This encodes CSVYRGIAEAFF.

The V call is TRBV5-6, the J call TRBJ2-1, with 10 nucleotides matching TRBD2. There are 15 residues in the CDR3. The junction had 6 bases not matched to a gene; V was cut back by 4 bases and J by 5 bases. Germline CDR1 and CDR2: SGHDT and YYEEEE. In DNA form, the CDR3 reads TGTGCCAGCAGCCGCCTAGCGGGGGCCCACAATGAGCAGTTCTTC. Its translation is CASSRLAGAHNEQFF.

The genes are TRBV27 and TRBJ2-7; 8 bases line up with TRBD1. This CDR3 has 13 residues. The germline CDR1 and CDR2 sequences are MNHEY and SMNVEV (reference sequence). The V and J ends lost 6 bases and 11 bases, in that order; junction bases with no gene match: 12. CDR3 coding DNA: TGTGCCAGCAGCCCGAAAACCCCGGGACAGGAGTACTTC. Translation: CASSPKTPGQEYF.

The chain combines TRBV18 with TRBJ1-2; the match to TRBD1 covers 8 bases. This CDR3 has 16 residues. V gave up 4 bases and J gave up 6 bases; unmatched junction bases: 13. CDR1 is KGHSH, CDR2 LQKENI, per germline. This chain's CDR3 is CASSLQRGQGVNGYTF. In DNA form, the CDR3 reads TGTGCCAGCTCACTACAGAGAGGACAGGGAGTGAATGGCTACACCTTC.

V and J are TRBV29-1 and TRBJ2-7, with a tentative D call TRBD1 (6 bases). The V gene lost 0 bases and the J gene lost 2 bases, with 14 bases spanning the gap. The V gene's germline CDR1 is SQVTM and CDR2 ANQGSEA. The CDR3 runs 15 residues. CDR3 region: CSVEDPRGDTYEQYF. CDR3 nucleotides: TGCAGCGTTGAAGATCCCAGAGGGGACACCTACGAGCAGTACTTC.

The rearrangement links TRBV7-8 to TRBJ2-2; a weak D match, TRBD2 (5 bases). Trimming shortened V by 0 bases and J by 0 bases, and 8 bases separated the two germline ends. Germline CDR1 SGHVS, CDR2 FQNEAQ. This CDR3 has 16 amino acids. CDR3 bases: TGTGCCAGCAGCTTAGCCTTGGACTCGAACACCGGGGAGCTGTTTTTT. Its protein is CASSLALDSNTGELFF.

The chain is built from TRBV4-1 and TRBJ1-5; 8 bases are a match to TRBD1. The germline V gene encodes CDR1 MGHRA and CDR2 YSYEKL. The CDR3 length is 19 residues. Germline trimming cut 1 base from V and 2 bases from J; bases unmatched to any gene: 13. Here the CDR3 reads CASSQGTNHRGFGNQPQHF. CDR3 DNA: TGCGCCAGCAGCCAAGGCACCAATCACAGGGGGTTCGGCAATCAGCCCCAGCATTTT.

CDR3 nucleotides: TGTGCCAGCAGCGTAGATGGTGGGCAGGCCGTAGGTGGCTACACCTTC. Its protein product is CASSVDGGQAVGGYTF. This rearrangement joins TRBV9 to TRBJ1-2; D is unclear. V was trimmed by 0 bases and J by 7 bases, leaving 19 bases between them. CDR1 SGDLS and CDR2 YYNGEE come from the germline V gene. This CDR3 is 16 amino acids long.

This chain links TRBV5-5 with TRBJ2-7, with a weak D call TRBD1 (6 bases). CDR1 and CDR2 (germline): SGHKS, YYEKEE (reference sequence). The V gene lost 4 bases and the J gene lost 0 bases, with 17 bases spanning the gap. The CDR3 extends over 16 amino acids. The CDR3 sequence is CASSTQNRVSSYEQYF. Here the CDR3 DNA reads TGTGCCAGCAGCACACAAAACAGGGTGTCCTCCTACGAGCAGTACTTC.

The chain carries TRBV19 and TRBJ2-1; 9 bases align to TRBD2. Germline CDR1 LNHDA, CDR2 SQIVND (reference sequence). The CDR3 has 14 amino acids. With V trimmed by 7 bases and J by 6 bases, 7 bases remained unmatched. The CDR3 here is CASNAGGPGNEQFF. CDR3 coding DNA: TGTGCCAGTAACGCGGGGGGGCCTGGCAATGAGCAGTTCTTC.

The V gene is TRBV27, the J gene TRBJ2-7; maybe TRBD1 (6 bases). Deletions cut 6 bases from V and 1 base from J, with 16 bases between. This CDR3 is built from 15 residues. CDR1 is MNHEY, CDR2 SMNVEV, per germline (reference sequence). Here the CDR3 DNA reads TGTGCCAGCAGCCGAAACAGGGAAGGGTCCTACGAGCAGTACTTC. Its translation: CASSRNREGSYEQYF.